A single sample gave rise to the 21 T cell receptor beta chains below, sequenced in a study of tumor-infiltrating lymphocytes in primary liver carcinoma (dated by TCRdb to 2015 to 2018). Sequencer: Illumina HiSeq 2500. A constant-region primer and ProtoScript II reverse transcriptase were used to reverse-transcribe TCRbeta-specific cDNA from roughly 0.5 ug total RNA. The TCRbeta libraries were prepared through three rounds of nested multiplex PCR following a slightly modified ARM-PCR procedure. Multiplex TRBV1-TRBV30 forward primers and a Cbeta reverse primer were used in the first two PCR rounds, each of which was run for approximately 11 cycles. Clones were called with MiXCR by TCRdb after fastp trimmed the public reads at Q25, and only in-frame beta chains were retained. Here each entry gathers all rows of one CDR3 protein and keeps the most common genes and DNA. The sample table holds over 100,000 distinct CDR3 sequences, of which approximately 71% were seen once. 8.1% of the sample comes from the top ten.

Total RNA and DNA were co-extracted from around 20-30 mg of bulk tissue with the AllPrep DNA/RNA mini kit, without cell sorting. Material for sequencing was tumor-adjacent normal liver tissue. The source is a woman aged 55-69 years with primary liver carcinoma and hepatitis B virus infection.

As regards this clonotype: No conserved phenylalanine or tryptophan ends this CDR3, so it is likely a read error. The chain employs TRBV6-2 or TRBV6-3 and TRBJ1-1; no clear D. The CDR3 consists of 13 residues. Germline V gene sequence: CDR1 MNHEY, CDR2 SVGEGT. CDR3 DNA sequence: TGTGCCAGCAGTCTCCAGCAGAACACTGGAGCTTTCTAT. This sequence encodes CASSLQQNTGAFY.

V is TRBV11-2 and J is TRBJ2-4; 9 bases agree with TRBD2. The CDR3 spans 17 residues. The V gene end was trimmed by 7 bases and the J gene end by 10 bases; junction bases not matched to a gene: 20. From germline, CDR1 is SGHAT and CDR2 FQNNGV. The CDR3 here is CASNPGRLLGGRDIQYF. The CDR3 bases are TGTGCCAGCAACCCAGGCAGGCTACTAGGCGGGAGGGATATTCAGTACTTC.

In regard to this clonotype: Here the CDR3 omits its conserved ending phenylalanine or tryptophan, so a read error is the likely source. The V and J genes are TRBV11-2 and TRBJ2-2; D call uncertain. The V gene's germline CDR1 is SGHAT and CDR2 FQNNGV. The CDR3 contains 13 residues. The CDR3 reads CARSLEPAGELFL. The CDR3 nucleotides read TGTGCCAGGAGCTTGGAGCCAGCCGGGGAGCTGTTTCTT.

This clonotype was seen only a few times. Just one base apart from a much larger clone, this may be a read error. This chain links TRBV5-1 with TRBJ2-7; perhaps TRBD1 as D (5 bases). Germline V lookup: CDR1 SGHRS, CDR2 YFSETQ. The germline V and J ends were trimmed by 0 bases and 0 bases, with 16 bases remaining between them. This CDR3 has 17 residues. This chain's CDR3 is CASSLGTRTPASYEQYF. In DNA, the CDR3 is TGCGCCAGCAGCTTGGGGACCAGGACACCTGCCTCCTACGAGCAGTACTTC.

This clonotype was observed many times. The chain employs TRBV28 and TRBJ2-1, with D possibly called TRBD1 or TRBD2 (7 bases each). This CDR3 spans 19 amino acids. V was clipped by 3 bases and J by 0 bases, with 21 bases between them. Germline assignment: CDR1 MDHEN and CDR2 SYDVKM. The CDR3 reads CASSFPQGRVISSYNEQFF. For the CDR3, the DNA is TGTGCCAGCAGTTTCCCACAGGGGAGGGTCATTAGCTCCTACAATGAGCAGTTCTTC.

This clonotype was seen many times. The chain carries TRBV12-3 or TRBV12-4 and TRBJ2-5; 10 bases align to TRBD2. The CDR3 runs 15 residues. V dropped 5 bases and J dropped 1; count of bases not matched to a gene: 4. CDR3 nucleotide sequence: TGTGCCAGCAGTGTACTAGCGGGGATCCAAGAGACCCAGTACTTC. Protein product: CASSVLAGIQETQYF.

This clonotype turned up a few times. One junction end does not reproduce the germline sequence, and a read error may be involved. V gene TRBV11-2 combines with J gene TRBJ1-3; 9 bases map to TRBD1. Germline-derived CDR1 and CDR2 are SGHAT and FQNNGV. The CDR3 consists of 14 residues. This CDR3 reads CASGLRDRVNTIYF. CDR3 in DNA: TGTGCCAGCGGCTTGCGGGACAGGGTGAATACCATATATTTT.

As concerns this clonotype: It may be a read error: a sequence one base away is much more abundant. The chain employs TRBV5-1 and TRBJ1-1; tentatively, D is TRBD1 (5 bases). The germline gives CDR1 SGHRS, CDR2 YFSETQ. The CDR3 loop spans 15 amino acids. V lost 0 bases to trimming and J lost 0 bases, with 9 bases between them. CDR3 region: CASSLDWGVNTEAFF. DNA for the CDR3: TGCGCCAGCAGCTTGGACTGGGGCGTGAACACTGAAGCTTTCTTT.

Comment on this clonotype: An end of the junction differs from the germline gene, which may be a read error. The J gene is TRBJ2-3, the V gene TRBV6-1, with D perhaps assigned TRBD1 or TRBD2 (6 bases each). The germline CDR1 and CDR2 sequences are MNHNS and SASEGT. This CDR3 comprises 13 residues. In nucleotides, the CDR3 is TGTGCTAGCAGGCCGGGGGCGGCAGATGCGCAGTATTTT. It encodes CASRPGAADAQYF.

This clonotype was found a few times. Its ends do not fully match the called genes, so a read error is possible. The rearrangement links TRBV11-2 to TRBJ2-3, with TRBD2 as a possible D gene (6 bases). Germline assignment: CDR1 SGHAT and CDR2 FQNNGV. This CDR3 has 17 amino acids. CDR3 region: CVSSTKREPLRADTQYF. CDR3 DNA: TGTGTCAGCAGCACCAAACGGGAGCCATTAAGAGCAGATACACAGTATTTT.

About this clonotype: A read error may account for a junction end that differs from germline. The V gene is TRBV6-1, the J gene TRBJ2-3, with 9 bases identical to TRBD2. Germline V gives CDR1 MNHNS, CDR2 SASEGT. The CDR3 consists of 15 residues. The chain's CDR3 is CAGSTETAGGDTQYF. The CDR3 region has the DNA TGTGCCGGCAGTACTGAAACTGCGGGAGGGGATACGCAGTATTTT.

The gene calls are TRBV12-3 or TRBV12-4 and TRBJ2-1; the match to TRBD2 covers 7 bases. This CDR3 contains 16 residues. J gave up 3 bases and V 8 bases, and 13 bases lay outside the gene matches. For the CDR3, the DNA is TGTGCCAGCTGCTTGGTGGTGCCTAGCGGCTACAATGAGCAGTTCTTC. This translates into CASCLVVPSGYNEQFF.

This clonotype occurred once. The V call is TRBV5-1, the J call TRBJ2-3, with TRBD2 matching 9 bases. The CDR3 is 17 residues long. After removal of 4 bases from V and 3 bases from J, the junction contained 12 bases not matched to a gene. Germline V gene lookup returns CDR1 SGHRS and CDR2 YFSETQ. The CDR3 is CASSPLISGSGTDTQYF. The DNA for the CDR3 is TGCGCCAGCAGCCCATTGATTAGCGGGAGTGGTACAGATACGCAGTATTTT.

This clonotype was recorded many times. The chain has TRBV28 and TRBJ2-7; D is perhaps TRBD1 or TRBD2 (7 bases each). Trimming removed 4 bases at V and 2 bases at J, with 27 bases between. Germline V gene lookup returns CDR1 MDHEN and CDR2 SYDVKM. There are 19 residues in the CDR3. The CDR3 loop reads CASSWGETGSTSVAYEQYF. CDR3 sequence (DNA): TGTGCCAGCAGTTGGGGGGAGACAGGGAGTACTAGCGTGGCCTACGAGCAGTACTTC.

For this clonotype: The junction departs from the called germline gene at one end, perhaps through a read error. The chain recombines TRBV28 with TRBJ2-4; D is perhaps TRBD2 (7 bases). The germline CDR1 and CDR2 sequences are MDHEN and SYDVKM. The CDR3 covers 14 residues. The CDR3 DNA is TGTGCCAGCAAAAAGGGGGGGTCGGGAAACACTCAGTACTTC. Residues: CASKKGGSGNTQYF.

About this clonotype itself: One end of the junction fails to match germline, which may point to a read error. The chain combines TRBV28 with TRBJ1-4, with D unclear. CDR1 is MDHEN, CDR2 SYDVKM, per germline. There are 11 residues in the CDR3. The CDR3 nucleotides read TGTGCCAGCAGGAAAGGAGAAAGACTGTTTTTT. Protein sequence: CASRKGERLFF.

The chain employs TRBV6-1 and TRBJ2-7; 11 bases line up with TRBD2. CDR3 size: 17 residues. The trim removed 2 bases at V and 7 bases at J, leaving 13 bases unmatched. CDR1 and CDR2 (germline): MNHNS, SASEGT. The CDR3 loop is CASSESPHIAGGYEQYF. CDR3 in DNA: TGTGCCAGCAGTGAATCCCCCCATATAGCGGGAGGGTATGAGCAGTACTTC.

In this sample, this clonotype turned up a few times. The chain joins TRBV28 to TRBJ1-5; D may be TRBD1 (6 bases). Germline lookup yields CDR1 MDHEN and CDR2 SYDVKM. This CDR3 has 17 amino acids. Trimming shortened V by 3 bases and J by 4 bases, and 19 bases separated the two germline ends. CDR3 DNA sequence: TGTGCCAGCAGTTTGGGTCAGGGGAGGTCCTTGAATCAGCCCCAGCATTTT. It yields the protein CASSLGQGRSLNQPQHF.

The chain joins TRBV7-8 to TRBJ2-3, with TRBD2 matching over 10 bases. The ends lost 5 bases at V and 7 bases at J; junction bases unmatched: 18. The CDR3 runs 18 residues. Germline V gene data show CDR1 as SGHVS and CDR2 as FQNEAQ. The CDR3 is CASSPLAGGPSSRNTQYF. The CDR3 DNA follows: TGTGCCAGCAGCCCTTTAGCGGGAGGCCCATCCAGCAGGAATACGCAGTATTTT.

This clonotype was recorded a few times. The gene calls are TRBV18 and TRBJ1-1; D is unresolved. The ends were cut back, 3 bases at V and 5 bases at J, with 22 bases in the middle. Germline values: CDR1 KGHSH, CDR2 LQKENI. CDR3 size: 17 residues. CDR3 protein: CASSPNGPQSGWTEAFF. CDR3 DNA sequence: TGTGCCAGCTCACCGAATGGGCCCCAATCAGGCTGGACTGAAGCTTTCTTT.

With respect to this clonotype: It may be a read error: a sequence one base away is much more abundant. The rearrangement uses TRBV18 and TRBJ2-5, with D perhaps matching TRBD1 (6 bases). The CDR3 loop spans 17 amino acids. The germline V gene has CDR1 KGHSH and CDR2 LQKENI. CDR3 protein: CANSPSRSRGYQETQYF. The CDR3 bases are TGTGCCAACTCACCATCGCGGAGCAGGGGATATCAAGAGACCCAGTACTTC.